This T cell receptor beta chain was captured in a study of T-cell memory formation after mild COVID-19. Notes on the study in general: Second-wave clones reaching peak frequency on day 37 lacked confirmed SARS-CoV-2 specificity.

This clonotype came up a few times. Its antigen remains unidentified. With constant-segment primers, 5'RACE yielded cDNA libraries of TCR alpha and TCR beta that carried sample barcodes and UMIs. TCRdb itself ran the 5' RACE reads through MiXCR, one entry per CDR3 protein. The sample lists fewer than 50,000 distinct CDR3 sequences; approximately 9.7% were seen once. Germline V lookup: CDR1 MNHEY, CDR2 SVGAGI. Trimming pared 6 bases from V and 0 bases from J, leaving 4 bases between. The CDR3 covers 12 residues. The chain joins TRBV6-5 to TRBJ2-3; D is ambiguous. The clonotype comes from an adult woman who had mild COVID-19 (a few samples of this study predate the infection). Cell type and time point are not known. The sequenced sample consisted of PBMCs or a T cell subset sorted from them (not recorded which). The CDR3: CASRTSTDTQYF. CDR3 coding DNA: TGTGCCAGCAGAACGAGCACAGATACGCAGTATTTT.